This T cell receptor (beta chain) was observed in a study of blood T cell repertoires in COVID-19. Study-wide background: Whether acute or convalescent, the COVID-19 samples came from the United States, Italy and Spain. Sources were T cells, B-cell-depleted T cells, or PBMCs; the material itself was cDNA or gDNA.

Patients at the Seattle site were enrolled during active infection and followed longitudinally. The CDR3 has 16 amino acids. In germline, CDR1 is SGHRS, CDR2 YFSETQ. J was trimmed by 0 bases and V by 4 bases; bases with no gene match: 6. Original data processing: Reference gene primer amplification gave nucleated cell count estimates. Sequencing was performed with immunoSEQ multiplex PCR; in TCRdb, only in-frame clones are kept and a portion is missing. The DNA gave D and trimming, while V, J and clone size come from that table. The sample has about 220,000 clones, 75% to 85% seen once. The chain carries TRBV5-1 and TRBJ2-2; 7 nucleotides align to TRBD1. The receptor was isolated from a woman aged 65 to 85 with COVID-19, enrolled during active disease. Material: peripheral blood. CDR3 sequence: CASSLGDSSNTGELFF. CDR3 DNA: TGCGCCAGCAGCCTAGGGGACAGCTCGAACACCGGGGAGCTGTTTTTT.